Below, one TCR beta chain is given with its context. Antigen: not known. PCR was performed using 60 Vbeta and 13 Jbeta primers. Repertoires were generated with immunoSEQ multiplex PCR, while TCRdb's copy carries only in-frame clones and drops some. This table has some 100,000 clones, under 80% appearing once. V gave up 5 bases and J gave up 7 bases; unmatched junction bases: 4. Germline V CDR1 and CDR2: SNHLY, FYNNEI. This CDR3 is 12 amino acids long. These data belong to a study of cytomegalovirus exposure and HLA in healthy donors. Findings and caveats of the study: In all likelihood, a cluster of highly shared sequence variants was a sequencing artifact. Most TCR beta V segments were productive about 90% or about 30% of the time in an earlier analysis. In a later analysis, specific HLA alleles were associated with over 15,000 TCR beta sequences at a 0.05 false discovery rate.

The sequencing sample was made of PBMCs. The chain is built from TRBV2 and TRBJ2-7; 8 positions agree with TRBD1. This sequence originates from a woman in her 50s in good health and CMV-seropositive. This CDR3 reads CASSPGTGEQYF. DNA for the CDR3: TGTGCCAGCAGTCCCGGGACAGGTGAGCAGTACTTC.